The next 16 T cell receptor beta chains were all read from a single sample in a study of beta chain features in type 1 diabetes (dated by TCRdb to 2017 to 2018). What the study reported, not specific to this receptor: A moderate but significant shortening of TCRB CDR3 length was observed in type 1 diabetes patients in all four CD4+ subsets.

These receptors have no known antigen. Receptor libraries were prepared by the immunoSEQ multiplex PCR assay. The entire isolated RNA was reverse transcribed using the High Capacity cDNA Reverse Transcription Kit, and thus expressed TCRB transcripts were sequenced. TCRdb carries this immuneACCESS record with in-frame sequences only. Its versions omit some clonotypes, under half of them owing to an unresolved V gene in the studies checked, with the rest unexplained. The table for this sample lists 600,000 to 700,000 clones; around 11% of them were counted only once. About 0.11% of the sample is taken by the ten largest. Sequencing input: naive CD4+ T cells from blood. The cell subset or site label, read with the paper, signifies: true naive CD4+ T cells. These receptors were collected from a man aged 30 to 45 with type 1 diabetes.

This clone has just a few counts. This rearrangement joins TRBV2 to TRBJ2-3; D is unresolved. Germline V gives CDR1 SNHLY, CDR2 FYNNEI. This CDR3 spans 12 amino acids. The V gene lost 4 bases and the J gene lost 4 bases, with 6 bases spanning the gap. CDR3 in amino acids: CASSARSDTQYF. The CDR3 region has the DNA TGTGCCAGCAGTGCCAGGTCAGATACGCAGTATTTT.

The chain recombines TRBV30 with TRBJ1-6; D unclear. CDR3 size: 16 residues. The V end lost 4 bases, the J end lost 2 bases, and 15 bases lay between the germline ends. Per the germline V gene, CDR1 is GTSNPN and CDR2 is SVGIG (reference sequence). Here the CDR3 reads CAWTKQRFTYNSPLHF. The CDR3 nucleotides read TGTGCCTGGACCAAGCAGAGGTTTACCTATAATTCACCCCTCCACTTT.

This clone appeared a few times. The V and J genes are TRBV7-6 and TRBJ1-6; 10 nucleotides line up with TRBD1. Germline V gene sequence: CDR1 SGHVS, CDR2 FNYEAQ. The CDR3 covers 18 residues. V shed 5 bases and J 10 bases; nucleotides not matched to a gene: 17. Written as DNA, the CDR3 is TGTGCCAGCAGCCTCCTTCCGGGACAGGGGAAAAGGCCCTCACCCCTCCACTTT. Translation: CASSLLPGQGKRPSPLHF.

V is TRBV6-6 and J is TRBJ1-6, with D possibly matching TRBD1 (5 bases). V was pared by 3 bases and J by 6 bases, with 9 bases between. The CDR3 sequence is 14 residues long. CDR1 is MNHNY and CDR2 is SVGAGI in the germline V gene (reference sequence). The CDR3 region is CASSYPGRNSPLHF. The CDR3 nucleotides read TGTGCCAGCAGTTATCCAGGGCGTAATTCACCCCTCCACTTT.

This CDR3 reads CASPGTPNTGELFF. The CDR3 DNA is TGTGCCAGCCCCGGGACACCGAACACCGGGGAGCTGTTTTTT. The chain carries TRBV21-1 and TRBJ2-2; TRBD1 is the table's D call, not checked against the DNA. TRBV21-1 is labeled a pseudogene. This CDR3 is 14 amino acids long.

This clone was picked up a small number of times. The chain couples TRBV9 to TRBJ1-2, with 7 bases fitting TRBD1. Trimming at V came to 7 bases and at J to 3 bases, leaving 15 bases not matched to a gene. Germline V gives CDR1 SGDLS, CDR2 YYNGEE. The CDR3 runs to 16 residues. The CDR3 spells CASLVGGTAPDYGYTF. The CDR3 nucleotides read TGTGCCAGCTTAGTTGGAGGGACAGCACCCGACTATGGCTACACCTTC.

V and J are TRBV7-3 and TRBJ2-3; D call uncertain. Germline V CDR1 and CDR2: SGHTA, FQGTGA. The CDR3 spans 13 residues. The V and J ends lost 5 bases and 2 bases respectively, with 8 bases between them. The CDR3 sequence is CASSPRNTDTQYF. The DNA of the CDR3 is TGTGCCAGCAGCCCCAGGAACACAGATACGCAGTATTTT.

The table lists this clone with a few counts. The V and J genes are TRBV29-1 and TRBJ2-7; D may be TRBD1 (6 bases). The CDR3 has 14 amino acids. V dropped 0 bases and J dropped 10 bases, with 19 bases sitting between them. CDR1 and CDR2 from the germline V gene are SQVTM and ANQGSEA. Here the CDR3 reads CSVEDRGQLGPQYF. CDR3 coding DNA: TGCAGCGTTGAAGATCGCGGACAGTTGGGCCCACAGTACTTC.

The CDR3 bases are TGCGCCAGCAGAACCGGGACAGGGGCGGGCGGCTATGGCTACACCTTC. It translates to CASRTGTGAGGYGYTF. The gene calls are TRBV5-1 and TRBJ1-2; 10 bases are a match to TRBD1. Germline V gene lookup returns CDR1 SGHRS and CDR2 YFSETQ. This CDR3 has 16 amino acids. J was trimmed by 4 bases and V by 5 bases; bases with no gene match: 11.

This clone was seen a handful of times. The chain links TRBV9 to TRBJ2-5, with D perhaps assigned TRBD1 or TRBD2 (5 bases each). The CDR3 covers 14 residues. From germline, CDR1 is SGDLS and CDR2 YYNGEE. Trimming cost V 4 bases and J 2 bases, with 12 bases left between them. As DNA, the CDR3 is TGTGCCAGCAGCCCCGGGGCAGTACAAGAGACCCAGTACTTC. Translated, it gives CASSPGAVQETQYF.

This chain uses TRBV11-2 with TRBJ1-5; no reliable D call. The CDR3 length is 12 residues. Per germline, CDR1 SGHAT and CDR2 FQNNGV. Trimming stripped 4 bases from V and 6 bases from J, with 7 bases between. The CDR3 sequence is CASSSEGQPQHF. The CDR3 DNA is TGTGCCAGCAGCTCGGAAGGTCAGCCCCAGCATTTT.

This clone was seen only a few times. The rearrangement links TRBV7-2 to TRBJ1-6, with a weak D call TRBD1 (6 bases). CDR1 SGHTA and CDR2 FQGNSA come from the germline V gene. The CDR3 consists of 14 residues. V gave up 5 bases and J gave up 12 bases, with 17 bases separating them. Here the CDR3 DNA reads TGTGCCAGCAGCCAACAGGGTCCTTATGGACCCCTCCACTTT. Translation: CASSQQGPYGPLHF.

This clone was detected a few times. The chain links TRBV5-1 to TRBJ2-7; TRBD1 might be the D (6 bases). Looked up from germline, CDR1 is SGHRS and CDR2 is YFSETQ. V gave up 6 bases and J gave up 4 bases, with 8 bases separating them. The CDR3 contains 11 residues. Written as DNA, the CDR3 is TGCGCCAGCAAGGGGGAGTACGAGCAGTACTTC. Protein sequence: CASKGEYEQYF.

The chain links TRBV29-1 to TRBJ2-2; D may be TRBD1 (5 bases). CDR1 SQVTM and CDR2 ANQGSEA come from the germline V gene. This CDR3 contains 13 residues. V lost 5 bases to trimming and J lost 5 bases, with 12 bases between them. CDR3 sequence reads: CSVRRTRTGELFF. The CDR3 DNA is TGCAGCGTTCGGCGGACAAGGACCGGGGAGCTGTTTTTT.

This chain uses TRBV6-5 with TRBJ1-2; D remains unclear. V was trimmed by 0 bases and J by 1 base, leaving 12 bases between them. Germline V CDR1 and CDR2: MNHEY, SVGAGI. The CDR3 runs 16 residues. Here the CDR3 reads CASSYSRTALNYGYTF. In DNA form, the CDR3 reads TGTGCCAGCAGTTACTCGAGAACAGCACTTAACTATGGCTACACCTTC.

The chain carries TRBV18 and TRBJ2-1; D uncertain. Germline V CDR1 and CDR2: KGHSH, LQKENI. The V and J ends lost 3 bases and 9 bases respectively, with 6 bases between them. This CDR3 has 11 amino acids. The CDR3 here is CASSPNREQFF. CDR3 nucleotides: TGTGCCAGCTCACCGAACCGTGAGCAGTTCTTC.